A single sample gave rise to the 32 T cell receptor beta chains below, sequenced in a study of cytomegalovirus exposure and HLA in healthy donors. Measured with immunoSEQ multiplex PCR; TCRdb has only the in-frame clones, and not every one. Counted here are fewer than 250,000 clones, roughly 83% occurring once; the ten biggest clones make up about 1.5%. Sequencing input: PBMCs. These receptors came from a woman aged 18 to 35 in good health and CMV-seronegative.

The gene calls are TRBV9 and TRBJ2-2; 9 nucleotides agree with TRBD1. The V gene's germline CDR1 is SGDLS and CDR2 YYNGEE. CDR3 length: 17 residues. Trimming took 3 bases from V and 6 from J; bases not matched to a gene: 12. In nucleotides, the CDR3 is TGTGCCAGCAGCGCGCCGAGAGACAGGGGGAGGGCCGGGGAGCTGTTTTTT. Protein sequence: CASSAPRDRGRAGELFF.

The chain combines TRBV5-1 with TRBJ2-2, with no clear D. The CDR3 contains 14 residues. Deletions cut 1 base from V and 6 bases from J, with 10 bases between. Germline CDR1 SGHRS, CDR2 YFSETQ. CDR3 loop: CASSLTKAAGELFF. For the CDR3, the DNA is TGCGCCAGCAGCTTGACCAAGGCGGCCGGGGAGCTGTTTTTT.

This clone was recorded a few times. DNA for the CDR3: TGTGCCAGCAGCCCCACAGGTTACGAGCAGTACTTC. Translation: CASSPTGYEQYF. The V gene is TRBV11-2, the J gene TRBJ2-7, with D possibly TRBD1 on 5 matching bases. CDR3 length: 12 amino acids. The V gene lost 5 bases and the J gene lost 4 bases, with 9 bases spanning the gap. CDR1 is SGHAT and CDR2 is FQNNGV in the germline V gene. Variable domain in full (rest from reference TRBV11-2 and TRBJ2-7): EAGVAQSPRYKIIEKRQSVAFWCNPISGHATLYWYQQILGQGPKLLIQFQNNGVVDDSQLPKDRFSAERLKGVDSTLKIQPAKLEDSAVYLCASSPTGYEQYFGPGTRLTVT.

The rearrangement links TRBV6-5 to TRBJ1-1; D gene uncertain. V shed 7 bases and J shed 6 bases, with 18 bases lying between them. CDR3 size: 14 residues. Germline lookup yields CDR1 MNHEY and CDR2 SVGAGI. This CDR3 reads CASTSFPVVAEAFF. The CDR3 coding sequence is TGTGCCAGCACCTCATTCCCAGTCGTCGCTGAAGCTTTCTTT.

The genes are TRBV14 and TRBJ2-5; no definite D call. The CDR3 has 14 amino acids. Per germline, CDR1 SGHDN and CDR2 FVKESK. V was cut by 4 bases and J by 8 bases, with 17 bases left in between. CDR3 nucleotides: TGTGCCAGCAGCCTTCACCCAGCAGGCGCCACCCAGTACTTC. This encodes CASSLHPAGATQYF.

CDR3 in amino acids: CASSHPGHQNTEAFF. The DNA of the CDR3 is TGCGCCAGCAGCCACCCGGGACACCAGAACACTGAAGCTTTCTTT. The V call is TRBV5-1, the J call TRBJ1-1; TRBD1 is a possible D gene (6 bases). Germline values: CDR1 SGHRS, CDR2 YFSETQ. The V gene lost 4 bases and the J gene lost 1 base, with 14 bases spanning the gap. The CDR3 extends over 15 amino acids.

The genes are TRBV5-1 and TRBJ1-2; the D is unclear. This CDR3 spans 16 amino acids. Germline V gene lookup returns CDR1 SGHRS and CDR2 YFSETQ. The V end was cut by 3 bases, the J end by 8 bases, with 23 bases between. The CDR3 nucleotides read TGCGCCAGCAGCTCGGGAGAGGTTGTGGAGGGTATGGGCTACACCTTC. Its translation is CASSSGEVVEGMGYTF.

The chain is built from TRBV18 and TRBJ2-5; 7 positions agree with TRBD2. The CDR3 contains 13 residues. Germline lookup yields CDR1 KGHSH and CDR2 LQKENI. Germline trimming cut 3 bases from V and 5 bases from J; bases unmatched to any gene: 3. The CDR3 DNA reads as TGTGCCAGCTCACCCCCCGGGGGGGAGACCCAGTACTTC. It translates to CASSPPGGETQYF.

The chain uses TRBV6-1 and TRBJ2-3; 8 nucleotides agree with TRBD1. Unmatched junction bases numbered 13, after V lost 4 bases and J lost 4 bases. The CDR3 contains 17 residues. The germline CDR1 and CDR2 sequences are MNHNS and SASEGT. The CDR3 loop is CASSGHSTGTGPDTQYF. DNA for the CDR3: TGTGCCAGCAGTGGACACTCAACCGGGACAGGCCCAGATACGCAGTATTTT.

The V and J genes are TRBV27 and TRBJ2-7; D is perhaps TRBD2 (5 bases). Germline V gives CDR1 MNHEY, CDR2 SMNVEV (reference sequence). Trimming stripped 6 bases from V and 2 bases from J, with 5 bases between. The CDR3 is 11 residues long. The chain's CDR3 is CASRTTYEQYF. DNA for the CDR3: TGTGCCAGCAGGACTACCTACGAGCAGTACTTC.

This clone has a handful of counts. V gene TRBV10-3 combines with J gene TRBJ2-1; 12 bases align to TRBD2. The germline V gene has CDR1 ENHRY and CDR2 SYGVKD. J gave up 6 bases and V 10 bases, and 7 bases lay outside the gene matches. The CDR3 consists of 14 residues. The CDR3 loop reads CATLAGGPANEQFF. CDR3 DNA: TGTGCCACCCTAGCGGGAGGGCCCGCCAATGAGCAGTTCTTC.

The gene calls are TRBV5-4 and TRBJ2-7, with 10 nucleotides matching TRBD1. CDR3 length: 15 residues. Per germline, CDR1 SGHNT and CDR2 YYREEE (reference sequence). Trimming removed 4 bases from V and 5 bases from J; junction bases left unmatched: 9. CDR3 protein: CASSPGTGVRNEQYF. The CDR3 nucleotides read TGTGCCAGCAGCCCAGGGACAGGGGTGCGTAACGAGCAGTACTTC.

The V and J genes are TRBV5-4 and TRBJ1-1, with unresolved D. The V end lost 5 bases, the J end lost 5 bases, and 13 bases lay between the germline ends. Germline V gives CDR1 SGHNT, CDR2 YYREEE (reference sequence). The CDR3 is 13 residues long. DNA of the CDR3: TGTGCCAGCAGTACGGGAACCGAAACTGAAGCTTTCTTT. Translated, it gives CASSTGTETEAFF.

The CDR3, as DNA: TGTGCCATCAGCGAAACAGGGGAGGGCTACACCTTC. It specifies CAISETGEGYTF. The V and J genes are TRBV10-3 and TRBJ1-2; 7 bases fit TRBD1. CDR3 length equals 12 residues. Germline CDR1 ENHRY, CDR2 SYGVKD. V trimming: 6 bases; J trimming: 8 bases; junction bases outside the gene matches: 6.

This rearrangement joins TRBV7-3 to TRBJ2-7; the match to TRBD2 covers 8 bases. The V segment lost 8 bases and the J segment 3 bases; nucleotides outside the gene matches: 9. CDR1 and CDR2 (germline): SGHTA, FQGTGA. This CDR3 comprises 14 residues. The CDR3 nucleotides are TGTGCCAGCTCCCCCTTGGCGGGGGGCTACGAGCAGTACTTC. Encoded protein: CASSPLAGGYEQYF.

CDR3 bases: TGTGCCAGCAGCGTAGGATTAGGGGTGGTCTATGGCTACACCTTC. Translated, it gives CASSVGLGVVYGYTF. The chain couples TRBV9 to TRBJ1-2; D possibly corresponds to TRBD1 (5 bases). The germline V and J ends were trimmed by 0 bases and 4 bases, with 13 bases remaining between them. This CDR3 contains 15 residues. From germline, CDR1 is SGDLS and CDR2 YYNGEE.

The chain links TRBV15 to TRBJ1-4; maybe TRBD1 (6 bases). V dropped 5 bases and J dropped 7 bases, with 26 bases sitting between them. The germline V gene has CDR1 LNHNV and CDR2 YYDKDF (reference sequence). The CDR3 sequence is 18 residues long. CDR3 sequence reads: CATSGPRDKTLSSEKLFF. DNA for the CDR3: TGTGCCACCAGCGGCCCCCGGGACAAGACTCTTTCGAGTGAAAAACTGTTTTTT.

The V and J genes are TRBV28 and TRBJ1-2; 8 bases fit TRBD1. Germline CDR1 reads MDHEN; CDR2 reads SYDVKM. V lost 3 bases and J lost 5; bases outside the gene matches: 5. There are 14 residues in the CDR3. In DNA, the CDR3 is TGTGCCAGCAGTTTGGGGACAGGCAGTTATGGCTACACCTTC. It translates to CASSLGTGSYGYTF.

This rearrangement joins TRBV6-1 to TRBJ2-1, with D maybe TRBD1 (6 bases). V was clipped by 8 bases and J by 2 bases, with 13 bases between them. The CDR3 sequence is 14 residues long. Germline-derived CDR1 and CDR2 are MNHNS and SASEGT. The DNA for the CDR3 is TGTGCCAGCGCCCGGGACAATCCCTACAATGAGCAGTTCTTC. Protein: CASARDNPYNEQFF.

The chain employs TRBV15 and TRBJ1-1; D is unclear. CDR3 length: 12 residues. The germline V gene has CDR1 LNHNV and CDR2 YYDKDF (reference sequence). V lost 6 bases and J lost 3, with 8 bases in between. CDR3 loop: CATRKPDTEAFF. The CDR3 DNA reads TGTGCCACCAGAAAGCCTGACACTGAAGCTTTCTTT.

The chain has TRBV19 and TRBJ1-4; 7 nucleotides align to TRBD1. CDR3 length: 16 residues. The germline gives CDR1 LNHDA, CDR2 SQIVND (reference sequence). J gave up 0 bases and V 3 bases, and 4 bases lay outside the gene matches. The CDR3: CASSIRDRPTNEKLFF. As DNA, the CDR3 is TGTGCCAGTAGTATCCGGGACAGACCAACTAATGAAAAACTGTTTTTT.

This clone has more than one count but fewer than ten. V usage is TRBV30 and J usage is TRBJ1-5, with 8 bases identical to TRBD1. Losses at the gene ends were 5 bases for V and 3 bases for J; bases not matched to a gene: 6. CDR3 size: 14 residues. Germline values: CDR1 GTSNPN, CDR2 SVGIG (reference sequence). This CDR3 is CAWSPGGFNQPQHF. The CDR3 coding sequence is TGTGCCTGGTCCCCAGGGGGCTTCAATCAGCCCCAGCATTTT.

The chain is built from TRBV25-1 and TRBJ1-1; 8 nucleotides line up with TRBD1. V lost 8 bases and J lost 8; bases outside the gene matches: 7. The CDR3 is made up of 12 amino acids. CDR1 and CDR2 from the germline V gene are MGHDK and SYGVNS. Here the CDR3 reads CASGPGDREAFF. The CDR3, as DNA: TGTGCCAGCGGCCCCGGGGACAGGGAAGCTTTCTTT.

This clone has only one observation. J is TRBJ2-1 and V is TRBV29-1; unclear D gene. The germline V gene encodes CDR1 SQVTM and CDR2 ANQGSEA. The CDR3 runs 15 residues. V was shortened by 8 bases and J by 0 bases, with 17 bases between the two germline ends. CDR3 sequence (DNA): TGCAGCTATAAAGGCGACACCAGCTCCTACAATGAGCAGTTCTTC. Translation: CSYKGDTSSYNEQFF.

This sequence joins TRBV19 and TRBJ1-4; TRBD1 aligns across 11 bases. The CDR3 has 15 residues. Germline loops: CDR1 LNHDA, CDR2 SQIVND (reference sequence). J lost 5 bases, V lost 5 bases, and 4 bases had no gene match. DNA for the CDR3: TGTGCCAGTAGTGCTCGGACAGGGGGCAATGAAAAACTGTTTTTT. It codes for CASSARTGGNEKLFF.

The chain joins TRBV4-1 to TRBJ1-1, with 10 bases identical to TRBD1. Losses at the gene ends were 4 bases for V and 0 bases for J; bases not matched to a gene: 11. The CDR3 loop spans 18 amino acids. From germline, CDR1 is MGHRA and CDR2 YSYEKL. CDR3 loop: CASSRATGTGDLNTEAFF. The CDR3 DNA sequence: TGCGCCAGCAGCCGAGCAACCGGGACAGGGGATTTGAACACTGAAGCTTTCTTT.

In this sample, this clone turned up once. V gene TRBV27 combines with J gene TRBJ1-1, with a tentative D call TRBD1 (6 bases). The CDR3 runs to 15 residues. Per germline, CDR1 MNHEY and CDR2 SMNVEV (reference sequence). The V end was cut by 5 bases, the J end by 4 bases, with 17 bases between. CDR3 bases: TGTGCCAGCAGTGGGTTTGGGGGCTCCCTCACTGAAGCTTTCTTT. Protein: CASSGFGGSLTEAFF.

This chain links TRBV11-2 with TRBJ2-2, with D possibly matching TRBD1 (6 bases). Germline values: CDR1 SGHAT, CDR2 FQNNGV. This CDR3 comprises 19 residues. The V end was cut by 0 bases, the J end by 6 bases, with 23 bases between. The CDR3 is CASSLDRAGDWGIAGELFF. The CDR3 region has the DNA TGTGCCAGCAGCTTAGATCGAGCAGGGGATTGGGGTATCGCCGGGGAGCTGTTTTTT. The entire variable domain, with the rest obtained from reference TRBV11-2 and TRBJ2-2, is as follows: EAGVAQSPRYKIIEKRQSVAFWCNPISGHATLYWYQQILGQGPKLLIQFQNNGVVDDSQLPKDRFSAERLKGVDSTLKIQPAKLEDSAVYLCASSLDRAGDWGIAGELFFGEGSRLTVL.

The chain carries TRBV4-1 and TRBJ2-7; no clear D gene. The V end lost 0 bases, the J end lost 6 bases, and 12 bases lay between the germline ends. This CDR3 spans 14 amino acids. Germline values: CDR1 MGHRA, CDR2 YSYEKL. CDR3 DNA sequence: TGCGCCAGCAGCCAAGATCCCCTTACTCGCGAGCAGTACTTC. Its translation: CASSQDPLTREQYF.

This chain connects TRBV19 to TRBJ1-2, with D tentatively TRBD1 (6 bases). The CDR3 totals 13 residues. V was cut by 3 bases and J by 7 bases, with 12 bases left in between. The germline V gene has CDR1 LNHDA and CDR2 SQIVND (reference sequence). The DNA of the CDR3 is TGTGCCAGTAGTATCGCGGGGGCGAGTGGCTACACCTTC. Amino acid sequence: CASSIAGASGYTF.

The chain links TRBV5-1 to TRBJ2-3; 9 bases align to TRBD1. Germline-derived CDR1 and CDR2 are SGHRS and YFSETQ. The J segment lost 3 bases and the V segment lost 0 bases, leaving 8 bases of the junction unmatched. The CDR3 contains 17 residues. The CDR3 loop reads CASSLARTGELTDTQYF. CDR3 coding DNA: TGCGCCAGCAGCTTGGCTCGGACAGGGGAGTTGACAGATACGCAGTATTTT.

J is TRBJ2-3 and V is TRBV27, with TRBD2 matching over 9 bases. The CDR3 has 15 residues. V gave up 5 bases and J gave up 2 bases; unmatched junction bases: 5. Germline CDR1 and CDR2: MNHEY and SMNVEV (reference sequence). The CDR3 sequence: CASSRAGGLTDTQYF. The CDR3 bases are TGTGCCAGCAGTCGAGCGGGAGGCCTCACAGATACGCAGTATTTT.